This T cell receptor (beta chain) was observed in a study of T cell responses to AZD1222 COVID-19 vaccine. The overall study: Both about-4-week and about-12-week second-dose recipients were combined.

Regarding the study as a whole: Females made up more of the donors, who were largely white British, and clonal diversity may have come out too low. The peak T cell response came first, and repertoires were sampled only after it.

V was shortened by 1 base and J by 2 bases, with 8 bases between the two germline ends. Per the germline V gene, CDR1 is SGHDN and CDR2 is FVKESK. This CDR3 region has 15 residues. The count of this clone is one. Its antigen is as yet unknown. The sample carries other DNA sequences with the same CDR3. Repertoires were generated with immunoSEQ multiplex PCR, while TCRdb's copy carries only in-frame clones and drops some. This sample yields some 110,000 clones, of which around 91% are seen a single time; around a sixth belongs to the top ten. The sequence was obtained from an adult in good health. Specimen: peripheral blood, collected on day 0 of AZD1222 vaccination. V and J are TRBV14 and TRBJ2-2; D might be TRBD1 or TRBD2, each matching 5 bases. The CDR3 sequence: CASSQVGGNTGELFF. In DNA form, the CDR3 reads TGTGCCAGCAGCCAAGTTGGGGGAAACACCGGGGAGCTGTTTTTT.